This T cell receptor (beta chain) was observed in a study of radiotherapy plus CTLA-4 blockade in lung cancer. The overall study: Patients showed objective responses in 15% to 20% of cases, and disease control was achieved by under 40%.

The study treated chemo-refractory metastatic non-small-cell lung cancer patients with focal radiation plus ipilimumab CTLA-4 blockade. On this clone itself: Its antigen is not known.

Germline CDR1 is MDHEN and CDR2 is SYDVKM. V was shortened by 3 bases and J by 6 bases, with 17 bases between the two germline ends. CDR3 size: 15 residues. Study-level findings and limits: Reports state that early shifts in blood T cell clones, with interferon-beta, best predicted response. TCR clones from tumors expanded in blood after radiotherapy plus ipilimumab.

Sequenced by immunoSEQ multiplex PCR; TCRdb stores in-frame clones only, minus some. This table has tens of thousands of clones, approximately 84% appearing once. This receptor was identified in a human donor with non-small cell lung cancer whose response to radiotherapy plus ipilimumab could not be evaluated. The chain is built from TRBV28 and TRBJ1-1; possible D gene TRBD1, 5 bases. Specimen: peripheral blood, collected from a patient treated with radiotherapy plus ipilimumab. This CDR3 is CASSLYSGGTPEAFF. CDR3 nucleotide sequence: TGTGCCAGCAGTTTGTACTCTGGGGGGACCCCTGAAGCTTTCTTT.